A single sample is the source of the 17 T cell receptor beta chains below, sequenced in a study of blood T cell repertoires in COVID-19. The assay was immunoSEQ multiplex PCR, and TCRdb's table has in-frame clones only and misses some. The sample shows about 15,000 clones, approximately 85% of them seen only once. Sequencing was performed on peripheral blood. The receptors originated from a man between 65 and 80 years old in a cohort sampled during active COVID-19.

The chain couples TRBV4-1 to TRBJ2-7; TRBD2 matches at 8 bases. Germline values: CDR1 MGHRA, CDR2 YSYEKL. Trimming at V came to 1 base and at J to 4 bases, leaving 15 bases not matched to a gene. The CDR3 is 18 residues long. This CDR3 reads CASSQAPSGSEIKYEQYF. DNA for the CDR3: TGCGCCAGCAGCCAAGCCCCAAGCGGGAGTGAAATTAAATACGAGCAGTACTTC.

The rearrangement uses TRBV4-1 and TRBJ2-6; 8 nucleotides align to TRBD1. CDR1 and CDR2 from the germline V gene are MGHRA and YSYEKL. This CDR3 has 18 residues. The ends lost 3 bases at V and 3 bases at J; junction bases unmatched: 10. CDR3 region: CASSHLQGVVGGANVLTF. Here the CDR3 DNA reads TGCGCCAGCAGCCATTTACAGGGGGTAGTCGGTGGGGCCAACGTCCTGACTTTC.

The chain uses TRBV19 and TRBJ2-1; TRBD2 matches 12 bases. Losses at the gene ends were 11 bases for V and 7 bases for J; bases not matched to a gene: 18. From germline, CDR1 is LNHDA and CDR2 SQIVND (reference sequence). The CDR3 length is 17 residues. In nucleotides, the CDR3 is TGTGCCTGTTCCGGGACTAGCGGGCGTACCTTGGCGAATGAGCAGTTCTTC. Amino acid sequence: CACSGTSGRTLANEQFF.

The rearrangement links TRBV2 to TRBJ2-5; D might be TRBD2 (6 bases). Trimming removed 8 bases from V and 0 bases from J, with 19 bases in between. Germline lookup yields CDR1 SNHLY and CDR2 FYNNEI. The CDR3 is 16 amino acids. In DNA, the CDR3 is TGTGCCAGCGGCCCGGGACTCCGATCGTACCAAGAGACCCAGTACTTC. Its protein is CASGPGLRSYQETQYF.

This chain links TRBV10-3 with TRBJ2-7; D possibly corresponds to TRBD2 (5 bases). The CDR3 runs to 14 residues. V dropped 2 bases and J dropped 2 bases, with 10 bases sitting between them. Per the germline V gene, CDR1 is ENHRY and CDR2 is SYGVKD. In DNA, the CDR3 is TGTGCCATCAGTGAGCCGGGGTTGACCTACGAGCAGTACTTC. It is translated as CAISEPGLTYEQYF.

V gene TRBV7-2 combines with J gene TRBJ2-1; 8 nucleotides line up with TRBD1. There are 15 residues in the CDR3. Germline V gene sequence: CDR1 SGHTA, CDR2 FQGNSA. V dropped 4 bases and J dropped 4; count of bases not matched to a gene: 6. The DNA of the CDR3 is TGTGCCAGCAGCTCAACAGGGGGACCGTACAATGAGCAGTTCTTC. This sequence encodes CASSSTGGPYNEQFF.

The chain joins TRBV6-6 to TRBJ2-5; 8 bases fit TRBD2. There are 16 residues in the CDR3. V was clipped by 2 bases and J by 2 bases; unmatched bases: 7. The germline gives CDR1 MNHNY, CDR2 SVGAGI (reference sequence). In nucleotides, the CDR3 is TGTGCCAGCAGTTACATGGCGGGAGGTAGTCAAGAGACCCAGTACTTC. Its translation is CASSYMAGGSQETQYF.

This clone was recorded once. V usage is TRBV5-6 and J usage is TRBJ2-1; D perhaps matches TRBD1 (6 bases). Germline-derived CDR1 and CDR2 are SGHDT and YYEEEE. V lost 1 base and J 6 bases, leaving 8 bases between the germline ends. This CDR3 contains 13 residues. The CDR3 loop reads CASSLTGINEQFF. CDR3 sequence (DNA): TGTGCCAGCAGCTTGACAGGGATCAATGAGCAGTTCTTC. Based on the CDR3 plus reference TRBV5-6 and TRBJ2-1, the full variable domain is DAGVTQSPTHLIKTRGQQVTLRCSPKSGHDTVSWYQQALGQGPQFIFQYYEEEERQRGNFPDRFSGHQFPNYSSELNVNALLLGDSALYLCASSLTGINEQFFGPGTRLTVL.

This clone counts as medium-sized. This chain joins TRBV30 and TRBJ1-1; TRBD1 is a possible D gene (5 bases). The germline V and J ends were trimmed by 5 bases and 8 bases, with 15 bases remaining between them. Germline CDR1 and CDR2: GTSNPN and SVGIG (reference sequence). The CDR3 sequence is 12 residues long. The CDR3 sequence: CAWAGGGFEAFF. The CDR3 DNA reads as TGTGCCTGGGCTGGGGGGGGGTTCGAAGCTTTCTTT.

J is TRBJ1-1 and V is TRBV28, with D perhaps TRBD1 (6 bases). The CDR3 has 14 residues. The germline V gene has CDR1 MDHEN and CDR2 SYDVKM. V lost 0 bases and J lost 7, with 12 bases in between. CDR3 sequence (DNA): TGTGCCAGCAGTTTATGGGCCCAACAGGGTGAAGCTTTCTTT. Protein sequence: CASSLWAQQGEAFF. The full variable domain, with the rest looked up from reference TRBV28 and TRBJ1-1, is DVKVTQSSRYLVKRTGEKVFLECVQDMDHENMFWYRQDPGLGLRLIYFSYDVKMKEKGDIPEGYSVSREKKERFSLILESASTNQTSMYLCASSLWAQQGEAFFGQGTRLTVV.

This chain connects TRBV7-2 to TRBJ2-1; TRBD2 matches at 7 bases. CDR1 and CDR2 (germline): SGHTA, FQGNSA. V shed 0 bases and J 3 bases; nucleotides not matched to a gene: 8. The CDR3 has 17 residues. CDR3 DNA sequence: TGTGCCAGCAGCTTAGCGCTGGTACTAGCGCACTACAATGAGCAGTTCTTC. Translated: CASSLALVLAHYNEQFF.

Only one count was recorded for this clone. The J gene is TRBJ2-7, the V gene TRBV9; 9 bases are a match to TRBD2. CDR1 and CDR2 from the germline V gene are SGDLS and YYNGEE. The CDR3 runs to 14 residues. The V gene end was trimmed by 0 bases and the J gene end by 7 bases; junction bases not matched to a gene: 5. The CDR3 spells CASSVGGRAEEQYF. As DNA, the CDR3 is TGTGCCAGCAGCGTAGGCGGGAGGGCAGAAGAGCAGTACTTC.

The chain joins TRBV18 to TRBJ2-5; weak D call: TRBD2 (5 bases). The CDR3 spans 11 residues. V lost 3 bases and J lost 9, with 8 bases in between. The V gene's germline CDR1 is KGHSH and CDR2 LQKENI. The CDR3 DNA is TGTGCCAGCTCACCGCTGGAGGCCCAGTACTTC. This encodes CASSPLEAQYF.

The chain links TRBV6-5 to TRBJ1-5, with a tentative D call TRBD1 (5 bases). The V and J ends lost 5 bases and 4 bases respectively, with 12 bases between them. CDR1 and CDR2 (germline): MNHEY, SVGAGI. CDR3 length: 14 residues. CDR3 residues: CASSQVQGNQPQHF. CDR3 in DNA: TGTGCCAGCAGTCAGGTCCAGGGTAATCAGCCCCAGCATTTT.

The V gene is TRBV6-5, the J gene TRBJ1-1, with 7 bases identical to TRBD1. With V trimmed by 6 bases and J by 0 bases, 4 bases remained unmatched. The CDR3 is 14 amino acids. Germline V gene lookup returns CDR1 MNHEY and CDR2 SVGAGI. This CDR3 reads CASRRTGVNTEAFF. The CDR3 DNA sequence: TGTGCCAGCAGACGTACAGGGGTGAACACTGAAGCTTTCTTT.

The gene calls are TRBV5-4 and TRBJ2-2, with TRBD2 identical over 14 bases. Germline V gene data show CDR1 as SGHNT and CDR2 as YYREEE (reference sequence). After removal of 5 bases from V and 1 base from J, the junction contained 4 bases not matched to a gene. The CDR3 loop spans 17 amino acids. The DNA for the CDR3 is TGTGCCAGCAGATCCGGACTAGCGGGAGGGAACACCGGGGAGCTGTTTTTT. It translates to CASRSGLAGGNTGELFF. Variable domain in full (rest from reference TRBV5-4 and TRBJ2-2): ETGVTQSPTHLIKTRGQQVTLRCSSQSGHNTVSWYQQALGQGPQFIFQYYREEENGRGNFPPRFSGLQFPNYSSELNVNALELDDSALYLCASRSGLAGGNTGELFFGEGSRLTVL.

The chain combines TRBV6-2 or TRBV6-3 with TRBJ2-2; 8 bases line up with TRBD1. J gave up 4 bases and V 6 bases, and 7 bases lay outside the gene matches. The CDR3 extends over 15 amino acids. The germline gives CDR1 MNHEY, CDR2 SVGEGT. The CDR3 reads CASSPGQGGTGELFF. Written as DNA, the CDR3 is TGTGCCAGCAGCCCCGGACAGGGTGGCACCGGGGAGCTGTTTTTT.